The entry that follows covers one T cell receptor beta chain sequence. These data are taken from a study of blood T cells in healthy people across ages. The use of a sample-barcoded 5' primer and a J-beta primer mix characterized a second PCR of about 6 to 12 cycles. One entry per CDR3 protein, called by TCRdb with MiXCR from the 5' RACE reads. The sample has 850,000 to 950,000 distinct CDR3 sequences; roughly 26% are singletons. V lost 4 bases and J lost 7, with 11 bases in between. This CDR3 comprises 13 residues. CDR1 is SGHRS, CDR2 YFSETQ, per germline. This TCR came from an elderly woman in good health. The sample was blood. V usage is TRBV5-1 and J usage is TRBJ2-2; D is ambiguous. CDR3 DNA sequence: TGCGCCAGCAGCCCTCGGACGCTCGGGGAGCTGTTTTTT. Translated, it gives CASSPRTLGELFF.